These 16 T cell receptor beta chains were sequenced from one sample in a study of shared clonotypes between healthy human individuals. Some clones are missing from TCRdb's copy, which holds only in-frame ones; the method was immunoSEQ multiplex PCR. The table records about 2 million clones, about 95% of them present only once. The naive CD8 fraction comprised CD45RO-negative cells positively selected for CCR7 and excluded terminally differentiated effector memory CD45RA+ cells. Sequenced: naive CD8+ T cells sorted from blood. The receptors derive from a man younger than 35 in good health.

Comment on this clone: The junction departs from the called germline gene at one end, perhaps through a read error. The chain combines TRBV10-2 with TRBJ2-1; D is uncertain. The germline V gene encodes CDR1 WSHSY and CDR2 SAAADI. The CDR3 runs 14 residues. The CDR3 sequence: CASLDPGSDNEQFF. CDR3 DNA: TGCGCCAGCCTAGACCCCGGCTCCGACAATGAGCAGTTCTTC.

The chain recombines TRBV28 with TRBJ1-2, with 7 bases aligning to TRBD1. This CDR3 contains 13 residues. V was clipped by 7 bases and J by 8 bases; unmatched bases: 10. The germline V gene has CDR1 MDHEN and CDR2 SYDVKM. Written as DNA, the CDR3 is TGTGCCAGCATCCCCGCAGGGGGGCAAGGCTACACCTTC. Residues: CASIPAGGQGYTF.

The V call is TRBV27, the J call TRBJ1-4, with 9 bases matching TRBD1. The germline gives CDR1 MNHEY, CDR2 SMNVEV (reference sequence). Germline trimming cut 5 bases from V and 0 bases from J; bases unmatched to any gene: 13. The CDR3 totals 19 residues. This CDR3 is CASSSRQGVALSTNEKLFF. The CDR3, as DNA: TGTGCCAGCAGTAGCAGACAGGGGGTAGCCCTATCAACTAATGAAAAACTGTTTTTT.

This rearrangement joins TRBV13 to TRBJ2-1, with a weak D call TRBD1 (7 bases). The CDR3 has 13 residues. The V and J ends lost 6 bases and 8 bases respectively, with 14 bases between them. Germline CDR1 PRHDT, CDR2 FYEKMQ (reference sequence). DNA for the CDR3: TGTGCCAGCAGTCAGGGGGGAATGGATGAGCAGTTCTTC. Translating it yields CASSQGGMDEQFF. Supplemented by reference TRBV13 and TRBJ2-1, the full variable domain reads AAGVIQSPRHLIKEKRETATLKCYPIPRHDTVYWYQQGPGQDPQFLISFYEKMQSDKGSIPDRFSAQQFSDYHSELNMSSLELGDSALYFCASSQGGMDEQFFGPGTRLTVL.

The rearrangement uses TRBV10-2 and TRBJ1-2; D gene uncertain. Germline V gives CDR1 WSHSY, CDR2 SAAADI. The CDR3 has 11 amino acids. Trimming stripped 3 bases from V and 6 bases from J, with 5 bases between. The CDR3 reads CASSDRDGYTF. The CDR3 DNA reads TGCGCCAGCAGTGACCGGGATGGCTACACCTTC.

V usage is TRBV28 and J usage is TRBJ2-3; D might be TRBD1 (5 bases). The germline V gene encodes CDR1 MDHEN and CDR2 SYDVKM. CDR3 length: 13 residues. Deletions cut 3 bases from V and 4 bases from J, with 8 bases between. CDR3 DNA: TGTGCCAGCAGTTTTCAGGGCCCAGATACGCAGTATTTT. Amino acid sequence: CASSFQGPDTQYF. Together with reference TRBV28 and TRBJ2-3, the CDR3 gives the full variable domain: DVKVTQSSRYLVKRTGEKVFLECVQDMDHENMFWYRQDPGLGLRLIYFSYDVKMKEKGDIPEGYSVSREKKERFSLILESASTNQTSMYLCASSFQGPDTQYFGPGTRLTVL.

In this sample, this clone turned up once. V usage is TRBV27 and J usage is TRBJ2-2, with 7 bases aligning to TRBD1. After removal of 6 bases from V and 6 bases from J, the junction contained 4 bases not matched to a gene. The CDR3 is made up of 13 amino acids. CDR1 is MNHEY, CDR2 SMNVEV, per germline (reference sequence). The CDR3 sequence is CASRPTGAGELFF. In DNA, the CDR3 is TGTGCCAGCAGACCAACAGGGGCCGGGGAGCTGTTTTTT.

This clone was found once. The chain carries TRBV5-6 and TRBJ2-7, with D perhaps matching TRBD2 (5 bases). Germline CDR1 and CDR2: SGHDT and YYEEEE. V shed 2 bases and J shed 5 bases, with 11 bases lying between them. The CDR3 is made up of 13 amino acids. The CDR3 here is CASSFGSGDEQYF. The DNA of the CDR3 is TGTGCCAGCAGCTTTGGATCCGGGGACGAGCAGTACTTC.

This chain links TRBV21-1 with TRBJ2-1. TRBV21-1 corresponds to a pseudogene. The CDR3 consists of 20 residues. This chain's CDR3 is CASSKSEAPGPGVGCNEQFF. CDR3 in DNA: TGTGCCAGCAGCAAAAGTGAGGCTCCAGGACCAGGTGTAGGTTGCAATGAGCAGTTCTTC.

The chain carries TRBV7-6 and TRBJ1-3; D unclear. The CDR3 extends over 17 amino acids. Trimming shortened V by 0 bases and J by 0 bases, and 12 bases separated the two germline ends. From germline, CDR1 is SGHVS and CDR2 FNYEAQ. The CDR3 sequence is CASSLAKEGSSGNTIYF. The CDR3 DNA is TGTGCCAGCAGCTTAGCGAAAGAAGGAAGCTCTGGAAACACCATATATTTT. Based on the CDR3 plus reference TRBV7-6 and TRBJ1-3, the full variable domain is GAGVSQSPRYKVTKRGQDVALRCDPISGHVSLYWYRQALGQGPEFLTYFNYEAQQDKSGLPNDRFSAERPEGSISTLTIQRTEQRDSAMYRCASSLAKEGSSGNTIYFGEGSWLTVV.

The CDR3 is CASSQDPASGSYEQYF. In DNA form, the CDR3 reads TGCGCCAGCAGCCAAGACCCGGCTAGCGGGAGTTACGAGCAGTACTTC. This sequence joins TRBV4-3 and TRBJ2-7, with 10 bases that match TRBD2. J was trimmed by 4 bases and V by 0 bases; bases with no gene match: 6. The germline V gene has CDR1 LGHNA and CDR2 YSLEER. CDR3 length equals 16 residues.

The chain employs TRBV5-6 and TRBJ2-7; TRBD1 matches 10 bases. The CDR3 spans 14 residues. The germline V gene has CDR1 SGHDT and CDR2 YYEEEE. Losses at the gene ends were 2 bases for V and 3 bases for J; bases not matched to a gene: 2. CDR3 region: CASSFDRGLYEQYF. The CDR3 region has the DNA TGTGCCAGCAGCTTCGACAGGGGGCTCTACGAGCAGTACTTC.

This clone was counted at least ten times. The chain links TRBV10-3 to TRBJ1-2; TRBD1 is a possible D gene (5 bases). V was trimmed by 8 bases and J by 3 bases, leaving 16 bases between them. The CDR3 is 14 amino acids. In germline, CDR1 is ENHRY, CDR2 SYGVKD. Here the CDR3 DNA reads TGTGCCATCGGGCGGGGCTACGAGGACTATGGCTACACCTTC. It encodes CAIGRGYEDYGYTF.

The genes are TRBV5-5 and TRBJ1-6; maybe TRBD1 (5 bases). Trimming cost V 0 bases and J 2 bases, with 9 bases left between them. The germline gives CDR1 SGHKS, CDR2 YYEKEE (reference sequence). The CDR3 consists of 16 residues. DNA for the CDR3: TGTGCCAGCAGCTTGGGGGCAGGGACCTATAATTCACCCCTCCACTTT. Amino acids: CASSLGAGTYNSPLHF.

As regards this clone: Within the sample, other DNA sequences also encode this same CDR3. The chain is built from TRBV9 and TRBJ2-1, with D possibly TRBD2 on 5 matching bases. With 4 bases removed from V and 4 bases from J, the gap between germline ends came to 15 bases. CDR3 length equals 15 residues. Per the germline V gene, CDR1 is SGDLS and CDR2 is YYNGEE. This CDR3 reads CASSPGLAEYNEQFF. In DNA, the CDR3 is TGTGCCAGCAGCCCCGGGCTAGCCGAATACAATGAGCAGTTCTTC.

A single count supports this clone. The rearrangement links TRBV6-5 to TRBJ1-2, with D perhaps matching TRBD1 (5 bases). The CDR3 runs to 16 residues. Per the germline V gene, CDR1 is MNHEY and CDR2 is SVGAGI. The V end was cut by 0 bases, the J end by 3 bases, with 14 bases between. CDR3 DNA sequence: TGTGCCAGCAGTTACTCGATGTCAGGGAAAGACTATGGCTACACCTTC. The encoded protein is CASSYSMSGKDYGYTF.